This is a list of T cell receptor beta chains from one sample in a study of T cell repertoires in aging, cancer and after chemotherapy. Each CDR3 protein gets one entry after TCRdb re-called the multiplex PCR reads with MiXCR. The repertoire holds approximately 4,900 distinct CDR3 sequences, with 31% as singletons. The sequenced material came from blood. The receptors derive from a human donor with a blood cancer. The donor label of this sample is uncertain. CDR3s leave out the opening cysteine and the closing phenylalanine or tryptophan. The order of the fields is D gene, J gene, V gene, CDR3 length, CDR3 protein. D genes are given only for firm matches.

TRBD1 | TRBJ1-4 | TRBV19 | 11 | ASRTRTGEKLF
. | TRBJ1-2 | TRBV18 | 15 | ASSPALRVLRVGGYT
. | TRBJ1-1 | TRBV19 | 15 | ASSIAASQAGSTEAL
. | TRBJ1-2 | TRBV6-5 | 12 | ASSQTGGVYGYT
TRBD2 | TRBJ2-5 | TRBV5-6 | 17 | ASSFTHASGGAAQETQY
. | TRBJ2-5 | TRBV6-6 | 12 | VSSLTGGGETQY
. | TRBJ1-1 | TRBV29-1 | 11 | SFLGGGGTEAF
. | TRBJ2-3 | TRBV7-9 | 14 | ASSRYPDRITDTQY
. | TRBJ2-3 | TRBV19 | 13 | ASSSSSLSTDTQY
. | TRBJ1-3 | TRBV6-5 | 14 | ASSVSWDGLGNTIY
. | TRBJ2-1 | TRBV11-3 | 11 | ASSTGTATEQF
. | TRBJ2-3 | TRBV30 | 14 | AWSRETGYNTDTQY
. | TRBJ1-5 | TRBV19 | 12 | ASSISAGSQPQH
. | TRBJ1-1 | TRBV20-1 | 12 | SAPRSSLNTEAF
. | TRBJ2-7 | TRBV6-6 | 13 | ASSYSSDLGHEQY
. | TRBJ1-5 | TRBV6-5 | 13 | ACSSGGLGNQPQH
TRBD1 | TRBJ1-1 | TRBV7-2 | 11 | ASSRDRNTEAF
. | TRBJ1-4 | TRBV19 | 13 | ASSNREAANEKLF
. | TRBJ2-4 | TRBV27 | 13 | ASSLSVGAMSIQY
TRBD1 | TRBJ1-2 | TRBV5-1 | 14 | ASSRVPTGGSYGYT
. | TRBJ2-3 | TRBV5-6 | 12 | ASSLSDSTDTQY
. | TRBJ1-1 | TRBV7-9 | 11 | ASSLLGRSEAF
. | TRBJ1-2 | TRBV11-3 | 14 | ASSLAPGIKLSGYT
. | TRBJ2-6 | TRBV5-1 | 14 | ASSLAKDSGANVLT
. | TRBJ1-1 | TRBV7-2 | 12 | ASSFSGANTEAF
. | TRBJ1-2 | TRBV13 | 12 | ASSLYRAPYGYT
TRBD1 | TRBJ2-7 | TRBV5-6 | 14 | ASSLALDRTLQEQY
. | TRBJ1-4 | TRBV19 | 14 | ASRSWEHGGDEKLF
. | TRBJ1-4 | TRBV18 | 13 | ASSQTGTTNEKLF
. | TRBJ1-1 | TRBV6-2/TRBV6-3 | 11 | ASGYREYTEAF
TRBD1 | TRBJ2-7 | TRBV19 | 13 | ASSNTGGATYEQY
. | TRBJ1-1 | TRBV6-2/TRBV6-3 | 15 | ASTTPQGRAVNTEAF
TRBD1 | TRBJ1-6 | TRBV10-2 | 14 | ASTTGVGSYNSPLH
. | TRBJ1-1 | TRBV7-3 | 11 | ASSPQGLTEAF
. | TRBJ2-7 | TRBV6-1 | 15 | ASRLTTNTGELDEQY
. | TRBJ2-3 | TRBV11-3 | 14 | ASRPTGGDSTDTQY
. | TRBJ1-5 | TRBV6-5 | 13 | ASSYSRGAHQPQH
. | TRBJ2-7 | TRBV6-2/TRBV6-3 | 10 | ASSYGSGEQY
. | TRBJ1-2 | TRBV6-5 | 11 | ASSYQGAYGYT